This TCR beta chain was sequenced for a study of blood T cell repertoires in COVID-19. Overall study context: The samples span acute and convalescent COVID-19 from the United States, Italy and Spain. T cells, B-cell-depleted T cells, or PBMCs supplied cDNA or gDNA.

In assigning cohorts, the study relied on participant-reported clinical history. As handled by the study authors: By means of reference gene primer amplification, nucleated cell counts were estimated. TCRdb's copy holds only in-frame clones and misses some; the assay was immunoSEQ multiplex PCR. That table gives V, J and clone size, and the DNA gave D and trimming. The repertoire has 170,000 or so clones, approximately 85% of them found once; the top ten carry around 6.2%. The V gene's germline CDR1 is SGHAT and CDR2 FQNNGV. V lost 5 bases and J 0 bases, leaving 7 bases between the germline ends. The CDR3 sequence is 13 residues long.

V gene TRBV11-2 combines with J gene TRBJ2-5; possible D gene TRBD1, 6 bases. This receptor was identified in a middle-aged man who had recovered from COVID-19. The sequencing sample was made of PBMCs or T cells enriched from blood (not recorded which). The CDR3, as DNA: TGTGCCAGCAGCAGGGACAACCAAGAGACCCAGTACTTC. It codes for CASSRDNQETQYF.